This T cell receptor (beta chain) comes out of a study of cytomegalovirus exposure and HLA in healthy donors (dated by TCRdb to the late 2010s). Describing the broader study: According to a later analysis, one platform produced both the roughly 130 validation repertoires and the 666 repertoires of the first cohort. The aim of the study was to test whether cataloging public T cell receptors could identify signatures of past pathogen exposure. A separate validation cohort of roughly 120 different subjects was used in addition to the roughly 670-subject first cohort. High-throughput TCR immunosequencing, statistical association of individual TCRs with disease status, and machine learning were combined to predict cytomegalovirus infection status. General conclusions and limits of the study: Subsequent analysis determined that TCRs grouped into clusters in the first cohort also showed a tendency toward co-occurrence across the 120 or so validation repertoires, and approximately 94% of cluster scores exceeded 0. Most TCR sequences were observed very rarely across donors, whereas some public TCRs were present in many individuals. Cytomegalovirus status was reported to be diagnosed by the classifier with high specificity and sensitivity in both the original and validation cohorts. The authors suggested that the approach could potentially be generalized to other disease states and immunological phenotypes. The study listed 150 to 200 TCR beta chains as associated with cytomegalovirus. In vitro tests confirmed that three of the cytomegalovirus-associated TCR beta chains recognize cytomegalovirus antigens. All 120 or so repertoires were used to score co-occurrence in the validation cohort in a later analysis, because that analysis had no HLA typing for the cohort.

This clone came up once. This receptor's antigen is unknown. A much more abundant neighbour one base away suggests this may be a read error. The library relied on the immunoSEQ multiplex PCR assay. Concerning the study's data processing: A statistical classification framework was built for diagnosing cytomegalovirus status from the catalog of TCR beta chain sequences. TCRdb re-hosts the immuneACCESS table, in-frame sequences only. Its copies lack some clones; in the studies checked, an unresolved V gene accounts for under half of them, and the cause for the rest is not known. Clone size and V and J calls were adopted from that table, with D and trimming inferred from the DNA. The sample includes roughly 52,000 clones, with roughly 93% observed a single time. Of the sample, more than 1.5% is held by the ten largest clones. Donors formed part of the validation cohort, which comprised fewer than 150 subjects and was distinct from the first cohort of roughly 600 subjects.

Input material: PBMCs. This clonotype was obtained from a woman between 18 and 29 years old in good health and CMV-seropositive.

This receptor carries the CDR3 CAIIQDTTYEQYF. The nucleotides read TGTGCCATCATCCAGGACACGACCTACGAGCAGTACTTC. Rearrangement joined TRBV10-3 to TRBJ2-7; TRBD1 is possibly the D segment (5 matching bases). CDR1 and CDR2, looked up from the germline V gene, are ENHRY and SYGVKD. Trimming takes 7 bases from V and 2 bases from J, and the germline ends sit 12 bases apart. Reading from cysteine to phenylalanine, the CDR3 counts 13 amino acids. Only the CDR3 portion is preserved as DNA: 39 bases, with reading frame beginning at the first base.